A selection of T cell receptor beta chains follows, all from one sample in a study of cytomegalovirus exposure and HLA in healthy donors. Some clones are missing from TCRdb's copy, which holds only in-frame ones; the method was immunoSEQ multiplex PCR. The table includes fewer than 200,000 clones, less than 90% detected once. Sequencing was carried out using PBMCs. The receptors come from a woman aged 18-29 years in good health and CMV-seronegative. CDR3s include the opening cysteine and the closing phenylalanine or tryptophan. The D gene is left open where the match is weak. Size is omitted from some rows. Given values are once, few, many or a class for expanded clones.

>TRBJ2-1|-|once|TRBV27
TGTGCCAGCAGTTTAGGGGACAAATCCTTTTACAATGAGCAGTTCTTC
CASSLGDKSFYNEQFF
>TRBJ2-5|-|-|TRBV15
TGTGCCACCAGCAGAGGGGTACGGGGGATCCAAGAGACCCAGTACTTC
CATSRGVRGIQETQYF
>TRBJ2-3|TRBD2|-|TRBV7-2
TGTGCCAGCAGCTTTCTGACTAGCGGCACAGATACGCAGTATTTT
CASSFLTSGTDTQYF
>TRBJ2-5|-|-|TRBV18
TGTGCCAGCTCACCTACTCCAGGGCGAGAAGAGACCCAGTACTTC
CASSPTPGREETQYF
>TRBJ1-5|-|-|TRBV29-1
TGCAGCGCCGGGGGGGCAGCGAATCAGCCCCAGCATTTT
CSAGGAANQPQHF
>TRBJ1-1|-|-|TRBV9
TGTGCCAGCAGCTTCTCGATTGGGGCAGAAACTGAAGCTTTCTTT
CASSFSIGAETEAFF
>TRBJ1-2|-|-|TRBV5-1
TGCGCCAGCAGCTTATTTACAGGACAAGACTATGGCTACACCTTC
CASSLFTGQDYGYTF
>TRBJ2-1|-|-|TRBV9
TGTGCCAGCAGCGTGGGGGCTTACAATGAGCAGTTCTTC
CASSVGAYNEQFF
>TRBJ1-1|-|few|TRBV6-1
TGTGCCAGCAGCCTAAGGGAGGACACTGAAGCTTTCTTT
CASSLREDTEAFF
>TRBJ2-3|-|-|TRBV4-2
TGTGCCAGCAGCCAAGACCTAGGTCTCGGCACAGATACGCAGTATTTT
CASSQDLGLGTDTQYF
>TRBJ1-2|-|-|TRBV18
TGTGCCACCGTAGGGGGTGACTATGGCTACACCTTC
CATVGGDYGYTF
>TRBJ1-2|TRBD1|-|TRBV30
TGTGCCTGGAGTCCCAAAACCTCTCGGGACAGTCTTAACTATGGCTACACCTTC
CAWSPKTSRDSLNYGYTF
>TRBJ1-1|TRBD1|-|TRBV11-3
TGTGCCAGCAGCTTGACAGGGGCGCGAGGCACTGAAGCTTTCTTT
CASSLTGARGTEAFF
>TRBJ1-1|TRBD1|-|TRBV18
TGTGCCAGCTCAACAAAGACAGGGGCGAACACTGAAGCTTTCTTT
CASSTKTGANTEAFF
>TRBJ1-2|-|-|TRBV5-1
TGCGCCAGCAGCCCCATTACGACAGTTAGTTATGGCTACACCTTC
CASSPITTVSYGYTF
>TRBJ2-1|TRBD2|-|TRBV9
TGTGCCAGCAGCGGTCGTAGCGGGAGGGTAGTGAATGAGCAGTTCTTC
CASSGRSGRVVNEQFF
>TRBJ2-2|-|-|TRBV18
TGTGCCAGCTCATGGAGCACCGGGGAGCTGTTTTTT
CASSWSTGELFF
>TRBJ2-5|TRBD2|-|TRBV29-1
TGCAGCGTGCTGACTAGCCGGAGCCAGTACTTC
CSVLTSRSQYF
>TRBJ1-1|-|many|TRBV4-1
TGCGCCAGCAGCCTCTACCTGAGTGAGCCCACTGAAGCTTTCTTT
CASSLYLSEPTEAFF
>TRBJ1-2|-|-|TRBV19
TGTGCCAGTAGTATCCCACGGACAGATTTTGGCTACACCTTC
CASSIPRTDFGYTF
>TRBJ2-2|TRBD1|-|TRBV12-5
TGTGCTAGTGGTCATGGACAGGGGTGGGCTTCCGGGGAGCTGTTTTTT
CASGHGQGWASGELFF
>TRBJ1-1|-|-|TRBV9
TGTGCCAGCAGCGTAAGGGAGGTAGATGAAGCTTTCTTT
CASSVREVDEAFF
>TRBJ2-2|TRBD1|-|TRBV5-6
TGTGCCAGCAGCTTGGACGATACAGGGGGAACCGGGGAGCTGTTTTTT
CASSLDDTGGTGELFF
>TRBJ1-1|TRBD1|-|TRBV19
TGTGCCAGTAGTTACTCCGGACAGGCAGGAACTGAAGCTTTCTTT
CASSYSGQAGTEAFF
>TRBJ2-3|-|-|TRBV7-2
TGTGCCAGCAGCCGTAGCGGCAGCACAGATACGCAGTATTTT
CASSRSGSTDTQYF
>TRBJ1-1|-|-|TRBV18
TGTGCCAGCTCACCATCGAATGCGCAGGGCCCTGAAGCTTTCTTT
CASSPSNAQGPEAFF
>TRBJ1-1|-|-|TRBV4-1
TGCGCCAGCAGCCAAGAGAGTATACAGCCGACTGAAGCTTTCTTT
CASSQESIQPTEAFF
>TRBJ2-3|-|-|TRBV29-1
TGCAGCGTTGGCGAGGGCTCAGGAGATACGCAGTATTTT
CSVGEGSGDTQYF
>TRBJ2-5|TRBD1|-|TRBV15
TGTGCCACCAGCAGAGAAGGCAGGGGGTGGGAGACCCAGTACTTC
CATSREGRGWETQYF
>TRBJ2-3|TRBD1|-|TRBV7-9
TGTGCCAGCACCTCCAAAACGGACAGGGAGTCAGATACGCAGTATTTT
CASTSKTDRESDTQYF
>TRBJ2-7|TRBD2|-|TRBV14
TGTGCCAGCACCCCACTAGCGGGGACTGACGAGCAGTACTTC
CASTPLAGTDEQYF
>TRBJ2-5|TRBD1|-|TRBV18
TGTGCCAGCTCACCACCGGGACAGGGTGAAGGAGAGACCCAGTACTTC
CASSPPGQGEGETQYF
>TRBJ2-1|-|-|TRBV9
TGTGCCAGCAGCGTAGAGGCGGATGCTTTCTACAATGAGCAGTTCTTC
CASSVEADAFYNEQFF
>TRBJ1-3|TRBD1|few|TRBV18
TGTGCCAGCTCACCCGGAGGACAGGGCTCTGGAAACACCATATATTTT
CASSPGGQGSGNTIYF
>TRBJ1-4|-|-|TRBV2
TGTGCCAGCAGTGACTCAGGGCGGAGTAATGAAAAACTGTTTTTT
CASSDSGRSNEKLFF
>TRBJ2-4|TRBD1|-|TRBV7-2
TGTGCCAGCAGCCGAGTCAGGGGGGCCAAAAACATTCAGTACTTC
CASSRVRGAKNIQYF
>TRBJ1-1|TRBD1|many|TRBV5-6
TGTGCCAGCAGCTTGGGACAGGGCGAAGTAAACACTGAAGCTTTCTTT
CASSLGQGEVNTEAFF